The 11 T cell receptor beta chains below come from one sample, sequenced in a study of blood T cells in healthy people across ages. Next came a second PCR, run for roughly 6 to 11 cycles, which used a sample-barcoded 5' primer along with a J-beta primer mix. TCRdb independently ran MiXCR on the 5' RACE reads; one entry per CDR3 protein. Of around 850,000 distinct CDR3 sequences detected, 35% to 40% appear once; the ten largest clones hold 10% to 15%. Input material: blood. The source is a man aged 18 to 29 in good health.

V and J are TRBV5-6 and TRBJ2-4; possibly TRBD1 or TRBD2 for D (5 bases each). With the DNA end fitting TRBJ2-7 better, the J assignment may be wrong. This CDR3 has 15 amino acids. Germline CDR1 is SGHDT and CDR2 is YYEEEE. The CDR3 nucleotides are TGTGCCAGCAGCCCAAGACGAAGGGACGCTTACGAGCAGTACTTC. This gives the protein CASSPRRRDAYEQYF.

In its sample, this clonotype was seen a few times. The chain recombines TRBV20-1 with TRBJ1-5; TRBD1 is a possible D gene (6 bases). Germline CDR1 DFQATT, CDR2 SNEGSKA (reference sequence). With 7 bases removed from V and 0 bases from J, the gap between germline ends came to 16 bases. This CDR3 contains 15 residues. CDR3 coding DNA: TGCAGTGTTACGCGGACAGTAAATAGCAATCAGCCCCAGCATTTT. Protein: CSVTRTVNSNQPQHF.

This clonotype was detected only once. A much larger clone lies a single base off, so this may be a read error. The chain is built from TRBV10-3 and TRBJ1-2; weak D call: TRBD1 (5 bases). Germline V gene sequence: CDR1 ENHRY, CDR2 SYGVKD. V gave up 3 bases and J gave up 5 bases, with 16 bases separating them. The CDR3 totals 15 residues. CDR3 protein: CAISEEGNPCYGYTF. DNA of the CDR3: TGTGCCATCAGTGAAGAGGGGAATCCCTGTTATGGCTACACCTTC.

This clonotype was observed a handful of times. The chain joins TRBV4-3 to TRBJ2-5; 12 bases fit TRBD2. V shed 4 bases and J 5 bases; nucleotides not matched to a gene: 5. Germline V gene sequence: CDR1 LGHNA, CDR2 YSLEER. The CDR3 contains 15 residues. CDR3 region: CASSLTGLAGETQYF. CDR3 nucleotide sequence: TGCGCCAGCAGCCTTACAGGACTAGCGGGGGAGACCCAGTACTTC.

This clonotype showed up just a few times. The chain uses TRBV11-2 and TRBJ2-1; D is perhaps TRBD2 (7 bases). Trimming took 11 bases from V and 5 from J, leaving 16 bases between them. This CDR3 contains 13 residues. Germline V gene sequence: CDR1 SGHAT, CDR2 FQNNGV. The CDR3 region has the DNA TGTGCCTCGGGGGGCCGCCGGGACAATGAGCAGTTCTTC. It translates to CASGGRRDNEQFF.

With respect to this clonotype: A much larger clone sits a single nucleotide away, making a read error possible. The V call is TRBV9, the J call TRBJ2-1, with D unresolved. CDR3 length equals 15 residues. Trimming took 0 bases from V and 11 from J, leaving 18 bases between them. Germline lookup yields CDR1 SGDLS and CDR2 YYNGEE. The DNA of the CDR3 is TGTGCCAGCAGCGTAGACGATGGCCGGTTGGATAAGCAGTTCTTC. Residues: CASSVDDGRLDKQFF. Full variable domain (outside the CDR3, taken from reference TRBV9 and TRBJ2-1): DSGVTQTPKHLITATGQRVTLRCSPRSGDLSVYWYQQSLDQGLQFLIQYYNGEERAKGNILERFSAQQFPDLHSELNLSSLELGDSALYFCASSVDDGRLDKQFFGPGTRLTVL.

Only one count was recorded for this clonotype. The genes are TRBV12-3 or TRBV12-4 and TRBJ1-4; TRBD1 aligns across 7 bases. This CDR3 spans 15 amino acids. V shed 6 bases, J shed 0 bases, and the junction held 4 bases outside the gene matches. For the CDR3, the DNA is TGTGCCAGCAGGAGACAGGGAGCAACTAATGAAAAACTGTTTTTT. Protein: CASRRQGATNEKLFF.

The rearrangement joins TRBV2 to TRBJ1-2; D remains unclear. The CDR3 consists of 13 residues. Trimming cost V 4 bases and J 3 bases, with 9 bases left between them. CDR1 is SNHLY and CDR2 is FYNNEI in the germline V gene. The CDR3 here is CASSVVRDYGYTF. CDR3 nucleotide sequence: TGTGCCAGCAGTGTCGTAAGAGACTATGGCTACACCTTC.

This clonotype has only a few counts. The genes are TRBV7-9 and TRBJ1-5, with 7 bases fitting TRBD1. This CDR3 has 15 amino acids. The V gene end was trimmed by 3 bases and the J gene end by 5 bases; junction bases not matched to a gene: 7. Germline assignment: CDR1 SEHNR and CDR2 FQNEAQ (reference sequence). CDR3 sequence (DNA): TGTGCCAGCAGCTTCGGGCAGGGGGATTATCAGCCCCAGCATTTT. It yields the protein CASSFGQGDYQPQHF. Looking up the rest from reference TRBV7-9 and TRBJ1-5 gives the full variable domain: DTGVSQNPRHKITKRGQNVTFRCDPISEHNRLYWYRQTLGQGPEFLTYFQNEAQLEKSRLLSDRFSAERPKGSFSTLEIQRTEQGDSAMYLCASSFGQGDYQPQHFGDGTRLSIL.

To note about this clonotype: One base away lies a much larger clone, so this may be a sequencing read error. The genes are TRBV4-3 and TRBJ2-6; 7 bases are a match to TRBD1. The CDR3 is 18 amino acids. CDR1 is LGHNA, CDR2 YSLEER, per germline. V shed 0 bases, J shed 0 bases, and the junction held 5 bases outside the gene matches. The CDR3 DNA follows: TGCGCCAGCAGCCAAGATTGGGGACAGTGCTCTGGGGCCAACGTCCTGACTTTC. Translation: CASSQDWGQCSGANVLTF.

V gene TRBV12-3 or TRBV12-4 combines with J gene TRBJ1-2; D is unresolved. V was trimmed by 5 bases and J by 0 bases, leaving 19 bases between them. This CDR3 is built from 17 residues. CDR3 in amino acids: CASSPDLEAVANYGYTF. The CDR3, as DNA: TGTGCCAGCAGTCCCGACCTAGAGGCGGTAGCTAACTATGGCTACACCTTC.